This T cell receptor beta chain was observed in a study of CD8+ T cells in alopecia areata. Described treatment: oral pan-JAK inhibitor, 5-10 mg twice daily. The sequencing template was cDNA reverse transcribed from extracted RNA. TCRdb keeps only in-frame clones here, not all; method: immunoSEQ multiplex PCR. The sample contains some 190,000 clones, around 60% of which appear only once. The CDR3 is 13 residues long. Trimming took 5 bases from V and 5 from J, leaving 12 bases between them. From germline, CDR1 is MGHDK and CDR2 SYGVNS. The chain uses TRBV25-1 and TRBJ2-5; D is uncertain. This receptor was identified in a human donor with alopecia areata. Sequenced material: CD4+ T cells sorted from blood, taken between weeks 49 and 50, from a patient treated with tofacitinib. The DNA for the CDR3 is TGTGCCAGCAGTAAGGGTCTCGGGGAGACCCAGTACTTC. Translation: CASSKGLGETQYF.